This TCR beta chain was captured by sequencing in a study of T-cell memory formation after mild COVID-19. Study as a whole: TCR clusters were largely donor specific. Notes on the study in general: CD8+ contracting clones occupied EMRA, while CD4+ ones occupied mainly CM and EM.

The sample holds a few counts of this clonotype. The antigen remains undetermined. CDR3 length equals 15 residues. V lost 4 bases and J lost 0, with 11 bases in between. Germline V gene lookup returns CDR1 SGHRS and CDR2 YFSETQ. TCR alpha and TCR beta cDNA libraries carrying sample barcodes and UMIs came from 5'RACE with constant-segment primers. TCRdb redid the calling of the 5' RACE reads with MiXCR, one entry per CDR3 protein. This table holds approximately 350,000 distinct CDR3 sequences, around 28% found once. Source material: PBMCs or a T cell subset sorted from them (not recorded which). The sequence was collected from an adult woman who had mild COVID-19 (a few samples of this study predate the infection). Cell type and time point are not known. V and J are TRBV5-1 and TRBJ2-1; perhaps D is TRBD1 or TRBD2 (5 bases each). CDR3 sequence: CASSGGRSSYNEQFF. DNA for the CDR3: TGCGCCAGCAGCGGGGGACGGAGCTCCTACAATGAGCAGTTCTTC.